The sequence of this T cell receptor beta chain was determined in a study of early T cells in non-severe SARS-CoV-2 infection. Study-level findings and limits: Private and CD4 specificities were missed by VDJdb matching, skewed to anti-spike CD8.

The table lists this clonotype with a few counts. Its antigen is as yet unknown. J gave up 6 bases and V 5 bases, and 8 bases lay outside the gene matches. Germline CDR1 reads SSHAT; CDR2 reads FNYEAQ (reference sequence). The CDR3 covers 15 residues. TCRdb reprocessed the 5' RACE reads with MiXCR, giving one entry per CDR3 protein. In the table there are tens of thousands of distinct CDR3 sequences, around 12% of which are singletons. The sequencing here drew on whole blood, taken at baseline. The receptor was isolated from an adult who was a healthcare worker with PCR-confirmed SARS-CoV-2 infection or an uninfected control (not recorded which). The donor label of this sample is uncertain. V and J are TRBV7-7 and TRBJ2-2; 8 bases match TRBD1. The CDR3 DNA sequence: TGTGCCAGCAGCACCCTAGACAGGGGACCCGGGGAGCTGTTTTTT. It is translated as CASSTLDRGPGELFF.